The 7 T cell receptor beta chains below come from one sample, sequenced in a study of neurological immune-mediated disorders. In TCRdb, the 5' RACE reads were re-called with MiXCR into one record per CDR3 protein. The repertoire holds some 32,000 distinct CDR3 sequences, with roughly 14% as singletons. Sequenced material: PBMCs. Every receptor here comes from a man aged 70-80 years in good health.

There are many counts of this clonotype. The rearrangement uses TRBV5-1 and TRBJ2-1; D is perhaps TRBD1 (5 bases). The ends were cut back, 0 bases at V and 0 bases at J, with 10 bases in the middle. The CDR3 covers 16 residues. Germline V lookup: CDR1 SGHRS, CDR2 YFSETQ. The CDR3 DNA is TGCGCCAGCAGCTTGGAGCCGGACATCTCCTACAATGAGCAGTTCTTC. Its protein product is CASSLEPDISYNEQFF.

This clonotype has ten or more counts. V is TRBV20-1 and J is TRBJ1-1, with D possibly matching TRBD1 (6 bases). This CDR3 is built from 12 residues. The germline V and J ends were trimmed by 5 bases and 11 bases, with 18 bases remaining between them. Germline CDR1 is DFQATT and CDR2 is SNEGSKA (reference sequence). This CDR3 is CSALGGGLSAFF. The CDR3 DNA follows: TGCAGTGCTCTGGGTGGGGGGCTAAGTGCTTTCTTT.

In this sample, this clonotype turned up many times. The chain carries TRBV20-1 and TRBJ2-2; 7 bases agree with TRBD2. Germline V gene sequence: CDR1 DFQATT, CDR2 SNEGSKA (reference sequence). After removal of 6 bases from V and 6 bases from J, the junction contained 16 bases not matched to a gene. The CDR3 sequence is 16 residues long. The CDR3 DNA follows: TGCAGTGCAACTATGCCAGGACTAGGAAGCGCCGGGGAGCTGTTTTTT. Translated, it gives CSATMPGLGSAGELFF.

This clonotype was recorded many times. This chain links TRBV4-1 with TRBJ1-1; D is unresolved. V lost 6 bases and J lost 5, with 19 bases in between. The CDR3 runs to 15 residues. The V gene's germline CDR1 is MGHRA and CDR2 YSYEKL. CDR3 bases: TGCGCCAGCAGACCGACGGAGACCCCGGGGACTGAAGCTTTCTTT. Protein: CASRPTETPGTEAFF.

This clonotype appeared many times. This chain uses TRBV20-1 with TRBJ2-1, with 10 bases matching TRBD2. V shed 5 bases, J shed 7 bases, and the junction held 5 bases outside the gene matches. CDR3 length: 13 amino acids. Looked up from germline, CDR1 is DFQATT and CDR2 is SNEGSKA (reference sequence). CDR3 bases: TGCAGTGCTCTAGCGGGGGCTCATAATGAGCAGTTCTTC. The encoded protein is CSALAGAHNEQFF.

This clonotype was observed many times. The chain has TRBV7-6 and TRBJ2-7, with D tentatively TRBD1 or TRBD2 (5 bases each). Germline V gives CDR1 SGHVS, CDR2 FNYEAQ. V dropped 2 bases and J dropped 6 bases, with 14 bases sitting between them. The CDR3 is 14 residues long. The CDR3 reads CASSLKYRGVEQYF. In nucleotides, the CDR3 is TGTGCCAGCAGCTTAAAGTACAGAGGGGTCGAGCAGTACTTC.

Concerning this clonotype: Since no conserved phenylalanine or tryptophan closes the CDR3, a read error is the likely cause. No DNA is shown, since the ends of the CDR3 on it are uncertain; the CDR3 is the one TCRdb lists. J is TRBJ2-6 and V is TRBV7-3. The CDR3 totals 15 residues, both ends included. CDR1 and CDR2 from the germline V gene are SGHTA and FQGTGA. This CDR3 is CASSMGLSGANVMTL.